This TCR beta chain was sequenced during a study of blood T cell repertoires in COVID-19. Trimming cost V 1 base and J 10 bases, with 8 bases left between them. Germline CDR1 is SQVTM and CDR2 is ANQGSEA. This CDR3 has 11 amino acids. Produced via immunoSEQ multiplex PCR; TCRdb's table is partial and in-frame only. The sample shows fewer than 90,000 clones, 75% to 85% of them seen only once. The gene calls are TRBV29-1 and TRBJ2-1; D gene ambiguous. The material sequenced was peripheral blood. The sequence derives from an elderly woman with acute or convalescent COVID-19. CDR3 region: CSVEVLGEQFF. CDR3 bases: TGCAGCGTTGAAGTATTGGGCGAGCAGTTCTTC.